This paragraph covers one TCR beta chain sequence. These data belong to a study of blood T cell repertoires in COVID-19. About the research overall: PBMCs, B-cell-depleted T cells, or T cells provided the cDNA or gDNA that made up the material.

Original data processing: Reference gene primer amplification in the assay estimated nucleated cell counts. Only in-frame clones appear in the TCRdb table, and some are missing; sequencing was by immunoSEQ multiplex PCR. The D gene and trimming were derived from the DNA, and the V and J assignments and clone size from that table. The sample includes approximately 210,000 clones, around 90% of them seen just once. Germline assignment: CDR1 SGHRS and CDR2 YFSETQ. V trimming: 1 base; J trimming: 1 base; junction bases outside the gene matches: 4. The CDR3 contains 15 residues. The V and J genes are TRBV5-1 and TRBJ1-1, with 7 nucleotides matching TRBD1. The sequenced sample was peripheral blood. The TCR sequence derives from a man aged 65 to 79 with acute or convalescent COVID-19. The CDR3 DNA is TGCGCCAGCAGCTTGACAGGGGAACAGAACACTGAAGCTTTCTTT. Translation gives CASSLTGEQNTEAFF.